Included here is one TCR beta chain sequence, with context. Original data processing: In the immunoSEQ data, sequences were junction-only and lacked quality scores, so filtering differed. The assay was immunoSEQ multiplex PCR, and TCRdb's table has in-frame clones only and misses some. V and J calls and clone size are as listed in that table; D and trimming were resolved from the DNA. The table lists under 1,100,000 clones, about 76% of them singletons. CD4+ cells underwent separation, giving CD45RA+ naive and CD45RA-negative memory subsets. The data originate from a study of shared clonotypes between healthy human individuals. Study context: A couple of women and three men aged 18 to 49 made up the donors.

The source of this sequence is a man aged 18 to 30 in good health. Input material: memory CD4+ T cells sorted from blood. Documented subset: CD45RA-negative fraction.

For the CDR3, the DNA is TGTGCCAGCAGTTTTTCGGGACAGGGGACCCAGTACTTC. As protein: CASSFSGQGTQYF. The chain couples TRBV27 to TRBJ2-5, with TRBD1 identical over 9 bases. V was clipped by 3 bases and J by 7 bases; unmatched bases: 3. The length of the CDR3 is 13 residues. Germline CDR1 and CDR2: MNHEY and SMNVEV (reference sequence).